This entry lists 5 T cell receptor beta chains sequenced from one sample in a study of blood T cell repertoires in COVID-19. The table came from immunoSEQ multiplex PCR; TCRdb's copy has only in-frame clones and leaves some out. The sample yields 90,000 to 140,000 clones, approximately 72% seen once. Sequenced material: peripheral blood. These receptors were collected from a woman aged 70-85 years with acute or convalescent COVID-19.

CDR3 sequence (DNA): TGTGCCACCAGCAGGGGACAGGTTGCAACTAATGAAAAACTGTTTTTT. It translates to CATSRGQVATNEKLFF. The rearrangement uses TRBV15 and TRBJ1-4, with TRBD1 identical over 8 bases. Germline CDR1 is LNHNV and CDR2 is YYDKDF (reference sequence). V shed 3 bases and J 0 bases; nucleotides not matched to a gene: 3. The CDR3 runs to 16 residues.

This chain joins TRBV15 and TRBJ2-1; 7 positions agree with TRBD2. In germline, CDR1 is LNHNV, CDR2 YYDKDF (reference sequence). This CDR3 has 17 residues. The junction had 9 bases not matched to a gene; V was cut back by 0 bases and J by 4 bases. In DNA form, the CDR3 reads TGTGCCACCAGCAGAGATCCCCCTAGCGGAGTTTACAATGAGCAGTTCTTC. This codes for CATSRDPPSGVYNEQFF.

The chain links TRBV9 to TRBJ1-6; D ambiguous. The ends were cut back, 0 bases at V and 2 bases at J, with 12 bases in the middle. CDR1 SGDLS and CDR2 YYNGEE come from the germline V gene. There are 17 residues in the CDR3. CDR3 sequence reads: CASSVGGLVTYNSPLHF. Written as DNA, the CDR3 is TGTGCCAGCAGCGTAGGAGGCCTGGTAACCTATAATTCACCCCTCCACTTT.

This chain uses TRBV9 with TRBJ2-3; D may be TRBD1 (6 bases). This CDR3 has 15 amino acids. Trimming cost V 0 bases and J 2 bases, with 10 bases left between them. CDR1 is SGDLS, CDR2 YYNGEE, per germline. DNA of the CDR3: TGTGCCAGCAGCGTAGAAGGGGGAACCACAGATACGCAGTATTTT. This codes for CASSVEGGTTDTQYF.

As to this clone: The same CDR3 also results from other DNA sequences found in this sample. The gene calls are TRBV3-1 (or the pseudogene TRBV3-2) and TRBJ2-3, with 9 bases identical to TRBD2. Looked up from germline, CDR1 is LGHDT and CDR2 is YNNKEL (reference sequence). This CDR3 has 14 residues. With 4 bases clipped from V and 1 base from J, the junction kept 0 bases outside the gene matches. CDR3 protein: CASSPSGGTDTQYF. CDR3 DNA: TGTGCCAGCAGCCCTAGCGGGGGCACAGATACGCAGTATTTT.